A single sample is the source of the 14 T cell receptor beta chains below, sequenced in a study of low-dose radiotherapy and immunotherapy resistance in tumors. Alpha and beta chains were covered, as first-strand cDNA relied on TRAV- and TRBV-specific primers. The PCR that amplified TCRs ran for about 18 cycles, relying on a constant-region primer and a V-primer adapter. TCRdb reprocessed the reads via MiXCR and lists one record per CDR3 protein. The sample yields tens of thousands of distinct CDR3 sequences, 15% to 20% seen once. The time point was: before trial treatment. This specimen was PBMCs, taken before treatment. The receptors originated from a male donor with prostate cancer.

This clonotype was seen ten or more times. The chain couples TRBV7-3 to TRBJ2-2; D gene ambiguous. This CDR3 is built from 16 residues. V lost 1 base, J lost 4 bases, and 13 bases lay in between. Germline V gene lookup returns CDR1 SGHTA and CDR2 FQGTGA. The CDR3, as DNA: TGTGCCAGCAGCTTAATGCCTAGTCAGACCACCGGGGAGCTGTTTTTT. Translation gives CASSLMPSQTTGELFF. The full variable domain, rest sourced from reference TRBV7-3 and TRBJ2-2, is GAGVSQTPSNKVTEKGKYVELRCDPISGHTALYWYRQSLGQGPEFLIYFQGTGAADDSGLPNDRFFAVRPEGSVSTLKIQRTERGDSAVYLCASSLMPSQTTGELFFGEGSRLTVL.

This clonotype was counted only a few times. The chain is built from TRBV6-2 or TRBV6-3 and TRBJ2-1, with D possibly matching TRBD1 (5 bases). The V end lost 8 bases, the J end lost 1 base, and 15 bases lay between the germline ends. Germline V lookup: CDR1 MNHEY, CDR2 SVGEGT. The CDR3 is 15 residues long. The CDR3 nucleotides read TGTGCCAGCGGGGCGCTAGTCGGTTCCTACAATGAGCAGTTCTTC. Translation gives CASGALVGSYNEQFF.

The CDR3 coding sequence is TGCGCCAGCAGCCAAGATTGGGCTCCCTGGGACAATGAGCAGTTCTTC. This sequence encodes CASSQDWAPWDNEQFF. The chain couples TRBV4-3 to TRBJ2-1; D is undetermined. Trimming took 0 bases from V and 5 from J, leaving 14 bases between them. In germline, CDR1 is LGHNA, CDR2 YSLEER. The CDR3 loop spans 16 amino acids.

As for this clonotype: A single base is all that separates this from a far larger clone, so a read error is likely. J is TRBJ2-5 and V is TRBV6-5, with D possibly matching TRBD1 (5 bases). This CDR3 is built from 13 residues. V was shortened by 5 bases and J by 11 bases, with 18 bases between the two germline ends. Looked up from germline, CDR1 is MNHEY and CDR2 is SVGAGI. The CDR3 reads CASSPTGYNEQYF. DNA for the CDR3: TGTGCCAGCAGTCCAACAGGCTACAATGAGCAGTACTTC.

This clonotype was found many times. CDR3 loop: CASSLGGTGTSGANVLTF. CDR3 DNA: TGTGCCAGCAGCTTGGGTGGGACAGGAACATCTGGGGCCAACGTCCTGACTTTC. This chain uses TRBV5-6 with TRBJ2-6, with TRBD1 matching 8 bases. Looked up from germline, CDR1 is SGHDT and CDR2 is YYEEEE. The V segment lost 0 bases and the J segment 1 base; nucleotides outside the gene matches: 6. The CDR3 consists of 18 residues.

This clonotype was counted at least ten times. A junction boundary mismatches the germline segment, possibly from a read error. The chain joins TRBV14 to TRBJ2-7; D gene uncertain. CDR1 is SGHDN, CDR2 FVKESK, per germline. CDR3 size: 13 residues. CDR3 sequence (DNA): TGTGCCAGCAGCGAAGACGTAACCTACGAGCAGTACTTC. It yields the protein CASSEDVTYEQYF.

On this clonotype itself: This likely reflects a read error, since a far larger clone is one base away. The chain employs TRBV11-1 and TRBJ2-7; TRBD2 aligns across 7 bases. The J segment lost 7 bases and the V segment lost 5 bases, leaving 8 bases of the junction unmatched. The CDR3 consists of 13 residues. Germline V gene sequence: CDR1 SGHAT, CDR2 FQDESV (reference sequence). This chain's CDR3 is CASSPTSLDEQYF. CDR3 nucleotides: TGTGCCAGCAGCCCGACTAGCTTAGATGAGCAGTACTTC.

This clonotype was detected a few times. The chain is built from TRBV19 and TRBJ1-4; no firm D call. Trimming took 7 bases from V and 0 from J, leaving 6 bases between them. This CDR3 is 13 amino acids long. The germline V gene encodes CDR1 LNHDA and CDR2 SQIVND (reference sequence). The CDR3 sequence: CASKGTTNEKLFF. As DNA, the CDR3 is TGTGCCAGTAAAGGGACAACTAATGAAAAACTGTTTTTT.

This clonotype has ten or more counts. The gene calls are TRBV19 and TRBJ1-1, with D tentatively TRBD1 (5 bases). V lost 1 base, J lost 4 bases, and 7 bases lay in between. The CDR3 consists of 13 residues. CDR1 and CDR2 (germline): LNHDA, SQIVND (reference sequence). The CDR3 DNA reads TGTGCCAGTAGTATAGGTGGGGGCACTGAAGCTTTCTTT. It specifies CASSIGGGTEAFF.

This clonotype was recorded at least ten times. The chain joins TRBV11-2 to TRBJ2-2, with D possibly matching TRBD2 (6 bases). V was pared by 4 bases and J by 0 bases, with 15 bases between. Germline-derived CDR1 and CDR2 are SGHAT and FQNNGV. The CDR3 is made up of 17 amino acids. The CDR3 sequence: CASSSRLGGSNTGELFF. DNA of the CDR3: TGTGCCAGCAGCTCCCGTCTTGGGGGGTCGAACACCGGGGAGCTGTTTTTT.

This clonotype was counted at least ten times. This chain links TRBV6-2 or TRBV6-3 with TRBJ2-7; no clear D gene. V was pared by 5 bases and J by 3 bases, with 14 bases between. Germline CDR1 is MNHEY and CDR2 is SVGEGT. The length of the CDR3 is 14 residues. The CDR3 nucleotides read TGTGCCAGCAGTACTTATAGGTCCAACTACGAGCAGTACTTC. Translated, it gives CASSTYRSNYEQYF.

The table lists this clonotype with many counts. The V gene is TRBV19, the J gene TRBJ1-2; TRBD1 might be the D (6 bases). From germline, CDR1 is LNHDA and CDR2 SQIVND (reference sequence). The CDR3 sequence is 13 residues long. The germline V and J ends were trimmed by 4 bases and 2 bases, with 8 bases remaining between them. CDR3 residues: CASSKGGNYGYTF. The CDR3 coding sequence is TGTGCCAGTAGTAAAGGGGGAAACTATGGCTACACCTTC.

This clonotype was observed at least ten times. The rearrangement uses TRBV9 and TRBJ2-5; tentatively, D is TRBD2 (5 bases). V lost 4 bases, J lost 4 bases, and 17 bases lay in between. The CDR3 is 15 amino acids. Germline CDR1 and CDR2: SGDLS and YYNGEE. The CDR3 loop reads CASSPRGIERETQYF. CDR3 nucleotide sequence: TGTGCCAGCAGCCCTAGAGGGATAGAACGAGAGACCCAGTACTTC.

Comment on this clonotype: A far larger clone is only one base removed, so a read error is likely. V gene TRBV1 combines with J gene TRBJ2-5; TRBD2 was called by the table and not checked on the DNA. TRBV1 is listed as a pseudogene. The CDR3 spans 17 residues. The chain's CDR3 is CASSRSTSGGIKETQYF. As DNA, the CDR3 is TGCGCCAGCAGCCGGTCGACTAGCGGGGGGATTAAAGAGACCCAGTACTTC.